The source of this T cell receptor beta chain is a study of lymphopenia after photon versus proton radiotherapy. General study findings and limits: Better survival with proton therapy was suggested as possible, not demonstrated.

This clone was observed a single time. Its target is unknown. The CDR3 has 13 amino acids. The germline V and J ends were trimmed by 7 bases and 4 bases, with 12 bases remaining between them. The germline gives CDR1 MNHNS, CDR2 SASEGT. Method: immunoSEQ multiplex PCR; TCRdb's copy keeps in-frame clones and lacks some. The table includes about 17,000 clones, around 90% detected once. The sequence came from a woman aged 40 to 50 with cholangiocarcinoma. The sequenced sample was peripheral blood, obtained from a patient treated with photon-based radiotherapy. This chain joins TRBV6-1 and TRBJ2-3; D gene unclear. DNA for the CDR3: TGTGCCAGCATGGTTCTCCTCGCAGATACGCAGTATTTT. It encodes CASMVLLADTQYF.